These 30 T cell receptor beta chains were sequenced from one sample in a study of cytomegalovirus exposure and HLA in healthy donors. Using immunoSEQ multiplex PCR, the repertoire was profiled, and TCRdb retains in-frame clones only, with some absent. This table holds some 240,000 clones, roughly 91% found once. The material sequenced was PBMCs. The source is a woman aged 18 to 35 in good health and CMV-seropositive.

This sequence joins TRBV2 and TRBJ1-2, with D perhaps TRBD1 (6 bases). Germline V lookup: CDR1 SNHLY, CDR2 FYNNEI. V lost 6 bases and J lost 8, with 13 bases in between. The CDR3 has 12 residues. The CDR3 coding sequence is TGTGCCAGCAGGGGGGGGCCCTGGGGCTACACCTTC. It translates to CASRGGPWGYTF.

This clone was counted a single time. The chain's CDR3 is CASTTSMGRIQETQYF. For the CDR3, the DNA is TGCGCCAGCACCACTAGTATGGGCCGGATACAAGAGACCCAGTACTTC. The V gene is TRBV10-1, the J gene TRBJ2-5; tentatively, D is TRBD2 (5 bases). The CDR3 spans 16 residues. V gave up 7 bases and J gave up 2 bases, with 20 bases separating them. The germline CDR1 and CDR2 sequences are WNHNN and SYGVQD (reference sequence).

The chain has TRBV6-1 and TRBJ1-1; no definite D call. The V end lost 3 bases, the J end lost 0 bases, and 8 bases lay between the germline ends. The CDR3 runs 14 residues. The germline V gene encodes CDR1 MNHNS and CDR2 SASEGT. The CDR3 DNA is TGTGCCAGCAGTGATTCACAACTGAACACTGAAGCTTTCTTT. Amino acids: CASSDSQLNTEAFF.

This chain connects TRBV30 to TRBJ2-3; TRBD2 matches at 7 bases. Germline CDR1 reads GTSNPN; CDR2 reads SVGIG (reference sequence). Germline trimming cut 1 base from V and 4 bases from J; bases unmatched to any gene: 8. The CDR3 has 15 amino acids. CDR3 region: CAWSGAGVEADTQYF. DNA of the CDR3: TGTGCCTGGAGTGGGGCGGGAGTGGAGGCAGATACGCAGTATTTT. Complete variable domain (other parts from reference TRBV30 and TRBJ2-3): SQTIHQWPATLVQPVGSPLSLECTVEGTSNPNLYWYRQAAGRGLQLLFYSVGIGQISSEVPQNLSASRPQDRQFILSSKKLLLSDSGFYLCAWSGAGVEADTQYFGPGTRLTVL.

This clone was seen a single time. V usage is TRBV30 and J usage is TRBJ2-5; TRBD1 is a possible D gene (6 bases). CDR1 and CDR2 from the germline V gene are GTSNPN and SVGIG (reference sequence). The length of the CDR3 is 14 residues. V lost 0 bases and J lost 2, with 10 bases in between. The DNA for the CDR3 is TGTGCCTGGAGTGTACAGGGTCCGCAAGAGACCCAGTACTTC. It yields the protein CAWSVQGPQETQYF.

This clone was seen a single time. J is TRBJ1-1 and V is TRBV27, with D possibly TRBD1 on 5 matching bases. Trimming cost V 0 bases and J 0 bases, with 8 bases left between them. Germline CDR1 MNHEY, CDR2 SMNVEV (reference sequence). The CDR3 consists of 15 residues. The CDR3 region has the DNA TGTGCCAGCAGTTTATCCCCGGGGGTGAACACTGAAGCTTTCTTT. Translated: CASSLSPGVNTEAFF.

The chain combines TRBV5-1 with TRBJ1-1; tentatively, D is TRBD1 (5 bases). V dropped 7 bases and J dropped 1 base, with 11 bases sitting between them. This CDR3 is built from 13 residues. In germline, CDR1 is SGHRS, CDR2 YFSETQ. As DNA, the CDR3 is TGCGCCAGCGGGTACAGGAGGAACACTGAAGCTTTCTTT. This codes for CASGYRRNTEAFF.

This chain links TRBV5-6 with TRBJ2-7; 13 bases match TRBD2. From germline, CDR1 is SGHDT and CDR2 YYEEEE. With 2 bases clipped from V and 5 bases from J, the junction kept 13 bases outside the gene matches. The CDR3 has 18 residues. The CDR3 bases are TGTGCCAGCAGCTTAAAGTTCGGACTAGCGGGAGACCCCAACGAGCAGTACTTC. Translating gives CASSLKFGLAGDPNEQYF. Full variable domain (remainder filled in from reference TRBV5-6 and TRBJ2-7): DAGVTQSPTHLIKTRGQQVTLRCSPKSGHDTVSWYQQALGQGPQFIFQYYEEEERQRGNFPDRFSGHQFPNYSSELNVNALLLGDSALYLCASSLKFGLAGDPNEQYFGPGTRLTVT.

The CDR3: CASSGRTANYGYTF. In DNA form, the CDR3 reads TGTGCCAGTAGTGGTCGGACAGCCAACTATGGCTACACCTTC. This chain joins TRBV19 and TRBJ1-2, with D maybe TRBD1 (6 bases). Germline CDR1 is LNHDA and CDR2 is SQIVND (reference sequence). The CDR3 has 14 amino acids. V lost 5 bases to trimming and J lost 2 bases, with 12 bases between them.

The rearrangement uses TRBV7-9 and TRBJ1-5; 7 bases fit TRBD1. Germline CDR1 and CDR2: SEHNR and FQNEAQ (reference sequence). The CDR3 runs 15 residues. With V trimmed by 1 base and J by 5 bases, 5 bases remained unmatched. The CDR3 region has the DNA TGTGCCAGCAGCTTAGGCCCTCAGGGGGATCAGCCCCAGCATTTT. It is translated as CASSLGPQGDQPQHF.

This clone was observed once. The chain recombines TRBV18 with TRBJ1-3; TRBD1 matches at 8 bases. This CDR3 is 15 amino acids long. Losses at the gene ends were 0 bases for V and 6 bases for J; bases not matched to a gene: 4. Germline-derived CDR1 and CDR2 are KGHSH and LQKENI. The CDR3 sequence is CASSPPTGEVNTIYF. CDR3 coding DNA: TGTGCCAGCTCACCACCGACAGGGGAAGTAAACACCATATATTTT.

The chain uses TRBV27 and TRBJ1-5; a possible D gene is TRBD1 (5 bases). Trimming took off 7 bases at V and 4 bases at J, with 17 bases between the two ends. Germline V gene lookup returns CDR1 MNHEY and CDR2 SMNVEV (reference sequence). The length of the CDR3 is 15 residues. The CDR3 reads CASTQKLGGNQPQHF. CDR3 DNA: TGTGCCAGCACCCAGAAGCTCGGGGGAAATCAGCCCCAGCATTTT.

The CDR3 is CASSWGYLNTEAFF. The CDR3, as DNA: TGTGCCAGTAGCTGGGGCTACCTCAACACTGAAGCTTTCTTT. This chain links TRBV19 with TRBJ1-1; a possible D gene is TRBD1 (5 bases). Trimming pared 6 bases from V and 2 bases from J, leaving 13 bases between. CDR1 LNHDA and CDR2 SQIVND come from the germline V gene (reference sequence). The CDR3 is 14 residues long.

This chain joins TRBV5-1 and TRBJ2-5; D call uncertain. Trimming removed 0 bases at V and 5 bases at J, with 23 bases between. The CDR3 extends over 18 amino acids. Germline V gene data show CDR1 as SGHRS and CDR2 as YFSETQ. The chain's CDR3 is CASSLAVRTTNRLETQYF. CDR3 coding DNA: TGCGCCAGCAGCTTGGCCGTTCGCACTACCAACCGACTGGAGACCCAGTACTTC.

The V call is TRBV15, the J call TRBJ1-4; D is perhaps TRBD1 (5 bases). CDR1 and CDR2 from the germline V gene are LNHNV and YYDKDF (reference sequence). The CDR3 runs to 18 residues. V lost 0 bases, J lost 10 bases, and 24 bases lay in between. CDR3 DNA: TGTGCCACCAGCAGAGATCGGGCCAGGGTGAGGAGAGGTCCAAAACTGTTTTTT. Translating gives CATSRDRARVRRGPKLFF.

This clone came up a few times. The CDR3 sequence: CASSSSIIRVSNTEAFF. DNA of the CDR3: TGTGCCAGCTCATCGTCTATCATCAGGGTCTCGAACACTGAAGCTTTCTTT. The chain has TRBV18 and TRBJ1-1; weak D call: TRBD1 (5 bases). Looked up from germline, CDR1 is KGHSH and CDR2 is LQKENI. The CDR3 consists of 17 residues. The V end lost 5 bases, the J end lost 1 base, and 20 bases lay between the germline ends.

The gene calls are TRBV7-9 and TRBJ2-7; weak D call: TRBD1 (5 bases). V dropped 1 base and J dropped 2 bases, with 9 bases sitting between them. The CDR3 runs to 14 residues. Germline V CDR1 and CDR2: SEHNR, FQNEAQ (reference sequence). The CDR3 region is CASSLEGSAYEQYF. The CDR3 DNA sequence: TGTGCCAGCAGCTTAGAGGGGTCGGCCTACGAGCAGTACTTC.

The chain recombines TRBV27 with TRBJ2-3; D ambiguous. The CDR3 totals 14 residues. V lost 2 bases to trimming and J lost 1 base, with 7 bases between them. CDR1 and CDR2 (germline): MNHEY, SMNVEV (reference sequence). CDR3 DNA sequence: TGTGCCAGCAGTTTAGCGGTGGGCACAGATACGCAGTATTTT. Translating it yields CASSLAVGTDTQYF.

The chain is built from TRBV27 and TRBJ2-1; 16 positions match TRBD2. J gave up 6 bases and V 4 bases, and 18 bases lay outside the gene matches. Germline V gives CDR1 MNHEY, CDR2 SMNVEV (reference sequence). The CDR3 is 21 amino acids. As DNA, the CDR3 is TGTGCCAGCAGTTGGCAGGGACTAGCGGGAGGGCCCTCCGGTTTACTCAATGAGCAGTTCTTC. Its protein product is CASSWQGLAGGPSGLLNEQFF.

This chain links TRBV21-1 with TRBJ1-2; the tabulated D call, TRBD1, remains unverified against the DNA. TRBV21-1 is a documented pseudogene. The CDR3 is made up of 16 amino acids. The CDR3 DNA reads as TGTGCCAGCAGCATTACCCTACAGGGGTTTGTCTATGGCTACACCTTC. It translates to CASSITLQGFVYGYTF.

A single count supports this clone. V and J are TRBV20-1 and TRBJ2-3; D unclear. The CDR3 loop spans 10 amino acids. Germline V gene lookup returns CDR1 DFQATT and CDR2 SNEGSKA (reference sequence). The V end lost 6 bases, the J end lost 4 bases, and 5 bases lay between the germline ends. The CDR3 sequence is CSAEPDTQYF. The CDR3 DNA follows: TGCAGTGCGGAGCCAGATACGCAGTATTTT.

CDR3 residues: CAWSVRVSDYGYTF. CDR3 DNA sequence: TGTGCCTGGAGTGTGCGGGTATCTGACTATGGCTACACCTTC. The chain is built from TRBV30 and TRBJ1-2, with D unresolved. The CDR3 is 14 amino acids. Trimming removed 0 bases at V and 3 bases at J, with 11 bases between. Germline CDR1 and CDR2: GTSNPN and SVGIG (reference sequence).

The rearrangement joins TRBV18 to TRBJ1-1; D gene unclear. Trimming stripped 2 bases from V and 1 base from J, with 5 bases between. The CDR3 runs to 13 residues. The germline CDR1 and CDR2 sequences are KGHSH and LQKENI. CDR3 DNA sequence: TGTGCCAGCTCACCAAACTCGAACACTGAAGCTTTCTTT. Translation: CASSPNSNTEAFF.

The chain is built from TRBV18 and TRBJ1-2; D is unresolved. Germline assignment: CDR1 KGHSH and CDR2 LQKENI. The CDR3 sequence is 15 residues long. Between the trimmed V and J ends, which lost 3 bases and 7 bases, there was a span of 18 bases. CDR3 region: CASSPLLETFSGYTF. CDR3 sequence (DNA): TGTGCCAGCTCACCTTTGTTAGAGACTTTCTCTGGCTACACCTTC. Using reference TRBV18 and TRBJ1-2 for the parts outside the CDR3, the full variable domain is NAGVMQNPRHLVRRRGQEARLRCSPMKGHSHVYWYRQLPEEGLKFMVYLQKENIIDESGMPKERFSAEFPKEGPSILRIQQVVRGDSAAYFCASSPLLETFSGYTFGSGTRLTVV.

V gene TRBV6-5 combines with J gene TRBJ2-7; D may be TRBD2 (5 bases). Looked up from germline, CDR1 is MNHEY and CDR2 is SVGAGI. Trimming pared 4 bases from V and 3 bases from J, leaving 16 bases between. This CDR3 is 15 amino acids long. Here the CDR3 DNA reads TGTGCCAGCAGTTTCCTCGGGGTAAGGAGCTACGAGCAGTACTTC. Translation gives CASSFLGVRSYEQYF.

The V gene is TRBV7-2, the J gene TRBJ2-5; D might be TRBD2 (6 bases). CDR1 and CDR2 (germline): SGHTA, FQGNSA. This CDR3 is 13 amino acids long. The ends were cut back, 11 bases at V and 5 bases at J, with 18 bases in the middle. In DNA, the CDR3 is TGTGCCGCGGGCGGGAACCGCCCCGAGACCCAGTACTTC. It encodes CAAGGNRPETQYF.

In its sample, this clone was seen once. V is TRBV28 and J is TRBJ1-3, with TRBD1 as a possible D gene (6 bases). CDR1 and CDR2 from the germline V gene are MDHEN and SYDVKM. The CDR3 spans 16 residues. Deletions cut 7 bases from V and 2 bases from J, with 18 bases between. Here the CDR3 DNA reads TGTGCCAGCACTCTCCCCGGGGGGCTGGCTGGAAACACCATATATTTT. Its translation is CASTLPGGLAGNTIYF.

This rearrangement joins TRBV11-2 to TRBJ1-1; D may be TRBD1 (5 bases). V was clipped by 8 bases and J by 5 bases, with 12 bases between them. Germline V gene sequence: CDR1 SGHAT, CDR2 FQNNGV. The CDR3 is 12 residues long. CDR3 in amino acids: CASAIRGTEAFF. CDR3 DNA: TGTGCCAGCGCAATAAGGGGAACTGAAGCTTTCTTT.

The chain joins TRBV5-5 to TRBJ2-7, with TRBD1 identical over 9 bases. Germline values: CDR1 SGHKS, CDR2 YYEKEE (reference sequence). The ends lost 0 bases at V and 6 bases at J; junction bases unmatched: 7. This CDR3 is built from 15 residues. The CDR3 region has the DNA TGTGCCAGCAGCTTGGGGGACAGGGAGTCCCTCGAGCAGTACTTC. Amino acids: CASSLGDRESLEQYF.

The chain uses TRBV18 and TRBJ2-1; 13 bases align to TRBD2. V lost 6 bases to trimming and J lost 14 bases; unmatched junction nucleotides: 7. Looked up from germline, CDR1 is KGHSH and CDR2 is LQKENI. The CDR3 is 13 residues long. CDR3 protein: CASSPGLAGEEFF. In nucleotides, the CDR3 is TGTGCCAGCTCGCCAGGACTAGCGGGAGAAGAGTTCTTC. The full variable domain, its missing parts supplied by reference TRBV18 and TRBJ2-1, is NAGVMQNPRHLVRRRGQEARLRCSPMKGHSHVYWYRQLPEEGLKFMVYLQKENIIDESGMPKERFSAEFPKEGPSILRIQQVVRGDSAAYFCASSPGLAGEEFFGPGTRLTVL.